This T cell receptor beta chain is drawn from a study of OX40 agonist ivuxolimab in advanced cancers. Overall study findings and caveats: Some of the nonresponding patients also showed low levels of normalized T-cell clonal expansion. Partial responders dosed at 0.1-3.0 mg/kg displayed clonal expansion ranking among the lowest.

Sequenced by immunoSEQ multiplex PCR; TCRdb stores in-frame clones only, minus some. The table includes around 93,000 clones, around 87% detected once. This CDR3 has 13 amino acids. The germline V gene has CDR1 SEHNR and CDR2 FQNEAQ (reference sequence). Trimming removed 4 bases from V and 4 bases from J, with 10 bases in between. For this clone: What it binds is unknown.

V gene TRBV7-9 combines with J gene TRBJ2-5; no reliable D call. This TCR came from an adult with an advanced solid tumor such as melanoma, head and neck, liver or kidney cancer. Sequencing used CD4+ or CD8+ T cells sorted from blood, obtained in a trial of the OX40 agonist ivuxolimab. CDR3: CASSSPPGETQYF. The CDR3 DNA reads TGTGCCAGCAGCTCCCCCCCAGGAGAGACCCAGTACTTC. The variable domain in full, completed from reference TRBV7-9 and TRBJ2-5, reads DTGVSQNPRHKITKRGQNVTFRCDPISEHNRLYWYRQTLGQGPEFLTYFQNEAQLEKSRLLSDRFSAERPKGSFSTLEIQRTEQGDSAMYLCASSSPPGETQYFGPGTRLLVL.